Presented here are 21 T cell receptor beta chains from one specimen sequenced in a study of cytomegalovirus exposure and HLA in healthy donors. Researchers ran the PCR with 60 Vbeta and 13 Jbeta primers. The repertoire was sequenced with immunoSEQ multiplex PCR; TCRdb's copy has only in-frame clones and lacks some. The data hold roughly 180,000 clones, with 75% to 90% observed a single time. Sequencing was carried out using PBMCs. Every receptor here comes from a young man in good health and CMV-seropositive.

This clone was seen a handful of times. The chain joins TRBV19 to TRBJ1-2; 8 bases fit TRBD1. CDR3 size: 15 residues. Germline-derived CDR1 and CDR2 are LNHDA and SQIVND (reference sequence). The trim removed 7 bases at V and 6 bases at J, leaving 13 bases unmatched. CDR3 loop: CASNTRTGTRDGYTF. For the CDR3, the DNA is TGTGCCAGTAATACCCGGACAGGGACGAGGGATGGCTACACCTTC.

The J gene is TRBJ2-3, the V gene TRBV7-3; D is unresolved. V was pared by 4 bases and J by 0 bases, with 5 bases between. Germline V gene data show CDR1 as SGHTA and CDR2 as FQGTGA. The CDR3 covers 13 residues. The CDR3 sequence is CASSSTSTDTQYF. The CDR3 region has the DNA TGTGCCAGCAGCTCGACTAGCACAGATACGCAGTATTTT.

The chain recombines TRBV7-9 with TRBJ2-7; 12 positions match TRBD1. Germline trimming cut 4 bases from V and 2 bases from J; bases unmatched to any gene: 3. Per the germline V gene, CDR1 is SEHNR and CDR2 is FQNEAQ (reference sequence). The CDR3 is made up of 15 amino acids. As DNA, the CDR3 is TGTGCCAGCAGCTCGGGACAGGGGGCTACCTACGAGCAGTACTTC. Its protein is CASSSGQGATYEQYF.

This clone was seen only a few times. Compared with germline, one end of the junction differs, possibly owing to a read error. The chain carries TRBV7-9 and TRBJ1-3, with D unresolved. Germline loops: CDR1 SEHNR, CDR2 FQNEAQ (reference sequence). This CDR3 has 14 residues. CDR3 protein: CSSGSNSGGNTIYF. The CDR3 coding sequence is TGTTCCAGTGGAAGCAACAGTGGTGGAAACACCATATATTTT.

The chain carries TRBV7-2 and TRBJ1-5, with D hard to call. The CDR3 is 13 residues long. V was cut by 2 bases and J by 3 bases, with 5 bases left in between. Germline V gene data show CDR1 as SGHTA and CDR2 as FQGNSA. The DNA for the CDR3 is TGTGCCAGCAGCTTAATCCTCAATCAGCCCCAGCATTTT. The encoded protein is CASSLILNQPQHF.

The rearrangement joins TRBV19 to TRBJ1-5, with unresolved D. CDR1 is LNHDA and CDR2 is SQIVND in the germline V gene (reference sequence). V was shortened by 2 bases and J by 0 bases, with 11 bases between the two germline ends. The CDR3 is made up of 16 amino acids. CDR3 coding DNA: TGTGCCAGTAGTATAATGCCGGGGAATAGCAATCAGCCCCAGCATTTT. It encodes CASSIMPGNSNQPQHF.

This chain uses TRBV28 with TRBJ1-1; D is perhaps TRBD1 (5 bases). The germline CDR1 and CDR2 sequences are MDHEN and SYDVKM. CDR3 size: 13 residues. V dropped 6 bases and J dropped 8 bases, with 16 bases sitting between them. The CDR3 DNA is TGTGCCAGCAGGCTAAACCTCAGGACAGAAGCTTTCTTT. It specifies CASRLNLRTEAFF.

The rearrangement uses TRBV27 and TRBJ2-3; 8 nucleotides align to TRBD2. V lost 6 bases, J lost 4 bases, and 6 bases stayed unmatched. In germline, CDR1 is MNHEY, CDR2 SMNVEV (reference sequence). This CDR3 comprises 14 residues. The CDR3 loop is CASSHSGSADTQYF. The CDR3 region has the DNA TGTGCCAGCAGCCACAGCGGGAGCGCAGATACGCAGTATTTT.

The rearrangement joins TRBV28 to TRBJ1-5, with D possibly matching TRBD1 (6 bases). The CDR3 spans 16 residues. Germline V lookup: CDR1 MDHEN, CDR2 SYDVKM. The V end was cut by 4 bases, the J end by 4 bases, with 17 bases between. Here the CDR3 reads CASSSLPHRENQPQHF. The CDR3 DNA reads as TGTGCCAGCAGTTCCCTCCCACACAGGGAGAATCAGCCCCAGCATTTT.

In its sample, this clone was seen once. This chain joins TRBV13 and TRBJ2-4, with D tentatively TRBD2 (5 bases). CDR1 PRHDT and CDR2 FYEKMQ come from the germline V gene (reference sequence). V dropped 5 bases and J dropped 2 bases, with 10 bases sitting between them. There are 14 residues in the CDR3. CDR3 region: CASSEGGPKNIQYF. In DNA, the CDR3 is TGTGCCAGCAGCGAGGGCGGGCCCAAAAACATTCAGTACTTC. The full variable domain, rest sourced from reference TRBV13 and TRBJ2-4, is AAGVIQSPRHLIKEKRETATLKCYPIPRHDTVYWYQQGPGQDPQFLISFYEKMQSDKGSIPDRFSAQQFSDYHSELNMSSLELGDSALYFCASSEGGPKNIQYFGAGTRLSVL.

The rearrangement uses TRBV6-1 and TRBJ1-5; perhaps TRBD1 as D (5 bases). This CDR3 is 15 amino acids long. CDR1 is MNHNS and CDR2 is SASEGT in the germline V gene. Trimming pared 1 base from V and 9 bases from J, leaving 16 bases between. The CDR3 protein is CASSEEDTIAGPQHF. CDR3 DNA sequence: TGTGCCAGCAGTGAAGAGGACACCATAGCAGGGCCCCAGCATTTT.

V is TRBV27 and J is TRBJ2-2; TRBD2 might be the D (7 bases). Germline values: CDR1 MNHEY, CDR2 SMNVEV (reference sequence). The germline V and J ends were trimmed by 7 bases and 2 bases, with 11 bases remaining between them. This CDR3 is 14 amino acids long. CDR3 coding DNA: TGTGCCAGCACGGGGGGCTTTAACACCGGGGAGCTGTTTTTT. It translates to CASTGGFNTGELFF.

The chain combines TRBV5-4 with TRBJ1-1, with TRBD1 as a possible D gene (5 bases). V was cut by 0 bases and J by 8 bases, with 11 bases left in between. CDR3 length: 13 amino acids. Germline V gene lookup returns CDR1 SGHNT and CDR2 YYREEE (reference sequence). The CDR3 DNA reads as TGTGCCAGCAGCTTGGCCGGGACTCTCGAAGCTTTCTTT. Translation: CASSLAGTLEAFF.

The rearrangement joins TRBV19 to TRBJ1-1, with a weak D call TRBD1 (6 bases). Trimming took 5 bases from V and 4 from J, leaving 11 bases between them. The germline V gene encodes CDR1 LNHDA and CDR2 SQIVND (reference sequence). This CDR3 comprises 13 residues. The CDR3 DNA reads as TGTGCCAGTAGTTCCCAGGGGACCACTGAAGCTTTCTTT. Its translation is CASSSQGTTEAFF.

This clone was found once. The chain joins TRBV11-3 to TRBJ1-6; D remains unclear. Looked up from germline, CDR1 is SGHNT and CDR2 is YENEEA. Trimming took 7 bases from V and 6 from J, leaving 13 bases between them. CDR3 length: 14 amino acids. CDR3 sequence (DNA): TGTGCCAGCACGCTGGGCAGCTTTAATTCACCCCTCCACTTT. Protein product: CASTLGSFNSPLHF.

CDR3 residues: CASSLGPSRVRSGNTIYF. Here the CDR3 DNA reads TGTGCCAGCAGCTTAGGTCCATCCAGGGTGAGATCTGGAAACACCATATATTTT. This chain connects TRBV5-6 to TRBJ1-3; D might be TRBD1 (5 bases). Between the trimmed V and J ends, which lost 2 bases and 1 base, there was a span of 19 bases. The CDR3 loop spans 18 amino acids. Per germline, CDR1 SGHDT and CDR2 YYEEEE.

The rearrangement uses TRBV10-3 and TRBJ2-3, with D uncertain. V shed 1 base and J shed 2 bases, with 7 bases lying between them. Germline-derived CDR1 and CDR2 are ENHRY and SYGVKD. This CDR3 spans 14 amino acids. The CDR3 DNA sequence: TGTGCCATCAGTGAGTATTCTTCCACAGATACGCAGTATTTT. It specifies CAISEYSSTDTQYF.

The DNA of the CDR3 is TGTGCCACCAGCAGATCAATACCGAGGGAAGGGCTTATGGCCTCTGGGGCCAACGTCCTGACTTTC. Its translation: CATSRSIPREGLMASGANVLTF. The chain employs TRBV15 and TRBJ2-6, with D possibly matching TRBD2 (5 bases). Trimming shortened V by 2 bases and J by 0 bases, and 26 bases separated the two germline ends. This CDR3 region has 22 residues. Germline V gene sequence: CDR1 LNHNV, CDR2 YYDKDF (reference sequence).

This rearrangement joins TRBV27 to TRBJ1-6, with D possibly TRBD1 on 5 matching bases. The ends were cut back, 3 bases at V and 3 bases at J, with 12 bases in the middle. The CDR3 has 16 amino acids. The germline CDR1 and CDR2 sequences are MNHEY and SMNVEV (reference sequence). The CDR3 sequence is CASSFGRGDYNSPLHF. The CDR3 nucleotides read TGTGCCAGCAGTTTCGGCCGGGGGGACTATAATTCACCCCTCCACTTT.

The chain has TRBV7-2 and TRBJ1-1, with D hard to call. Between the trimmed V and J ends, which lost 6 bases and 1 base, there was a span of 12 bases. Per the germline V gene, CDR1 is SGHTA and CDR2 is FQGNSA. CDR3 size: 14 residues. The CDR3, as DNA: TGTGCCAGCAGGGGGAGGGCAGGGAACACTGAAGCTTTCTTT. It translates to CASRGRAGNTEAFF.

The chain couples TRBV30 to TRBJ1-1; D remains ambiguous. The CDR3 sequence is 11 residues long. Per the germline V gene, CDR1 is GTSNPN and CDR2 is SVGIG (reference sequence). The germline V and J ends were trimmed by 0 bases and 7 bases, with 6 bases remaining between them. The CDR3 DNA is TGTGCCTGGAGTGTTGGCGGTGAAGCTTTCTTT. Protein sequence: CAWSVGGEAFF.